This TCR beta chain came from a study of T cell changes during pregnancy in multiple sclerosis. Some clones are missing from TCRdb's copy, which holds only in-frame ones; the method was immunoSEQ multiplex PCR. The sample lists tens of thousands of clones, 85% to 95% occurring once. Trimming pared 2 bases from V and 1 base from J, leaving 5 bases between. This CDR3 has 14 residues. The germline V gene encodes CDR1 KGHSH and CDR2 LQKENI. This receptor was taken from a female donor with multiple sclerosis, enrolled in a pregnancy study. The J gene is TRBJ2-2, the V gene TRBV18, with no clear D. Sample: peripheral blood, taken in the third trimester of pregnancy. The CDR3 coding sequence is TGTGCCAGCTCACCATTAATGAACACCGGGGAGCTGTTTTTT. This codes for CASSPLMNTGELFF.